This T cell receptor beta chain stems from a study of blood T cell repertoires in COVID-19. Background on the study: Samples taken during acute and convalescent COVID-19 were collected in the United States, Italy and Spain. Sources were T cells, B-cell-depleted T cells, or PBMCs; the material itself was cDNA or gDNA.

Per the study methods: Estimated nucleated cell counts came from reference gene primer amplification. Data came from immunoSEQ multiplex PCR; TCRdb stores just in-frame clones and leaves some out. That table supplies the V and J calls and clone size; D and trimming were determined from the DNA. Counted here are around 75,000 clones, more than 85% occurring once; the ten biggest clones make up 0.58%. This CDR3 is 16 amino acids long. CDR1 is SGHTA and CDR2 is FQGNSA in the germline V gene. The V segment lost 1 base and the J segment 4 bases; nucleotides outside the gene matches: 9. This sequence joins TRBV7-2 and TRBJ1-1, with TRBD1 identical over 7 bases. The TCR comes from a man in his sixties with acute or convalescent COVID-19. Sequencing was carried out using peripheral blood. The CDR3 protein is CASSLVGGAPGTEAFF. The DNA for the CDR3 is TGTGCCAGCAGCTTAGTAGGGGGCGCCCCGGGCACTGAAGCTTTCTTT.